This T cell receptor beta chain was sequenced during a study of blood T cell repertoires in COVID-19. Measured with immunoSEQ multiplex PCR; TCRdb has only the in-frame clones, and not every one. The sample has more than 200,000 clones, 65% to 85% seen once. Material: PBMCs or T cells enriched from blood (not recorded which). The source is a middle-aged woman with acute COVID-19.

CDR3 nucleotide sequence: TGTGCCAGCAGCCAGTTACGGACTAGCGGGAGAATAACAGATACGCAGTATTTT. This gives the protein CASSQLRTSGRITDTQYF. V gene TRBV5-6 combines with J gene TRBJ2-3, with 13 bases lining up with TRBD2. The V gene's germline CDR1 is SGHDT and CDR2 YYEEEE. This CDR3 comprises 18 residues. V gave up 4 bases and J gave up 3 bases; unmatched junction bases: 11. Variable domain in full (rest from reference TRBV5-6 and TRBJ2-3): DAGVTQSPTHLIKTRGQQVTLRCSPKSGHDTVSWYQQALGQGPQFIFQYYEEEERQRGNFPDRFSGHQFPNYSSELNVNALLLGDSALYLCASSQLRTSGRITDTQYFGPGTRLTVL.